This TCR beta chain was recovered during a study of breast tumors, draining lymph nodes, adjacent tissues. Study-wide results and limits: Compared with basal-like, luminal-like tumors shared significantly more repertoire with nontumor tissue. Tumor T cell lymph node origin was a supported hypothesis, not proven. Most tumor T cells seemingly derive from lymph node, then expand in tumor.

As for this clonotype: Its specificity is not known.

The ends were cut back, 1 base at V and 5 bases at J, with 9 bases in the middle. CDR1 and CDR2 from the germline V gene are SGHTA and FQGNSA. The CDR3 is 13 amino acids. A single record per CDR3 protein comes from TCRdb applying MiXCR to the multiplex PCR reads. The profile shows 17,000 or so distinct CDR3 sequences, over 40% of them singletons. The clonotype was recovered from a female donor with breast cancer. Some clones in this sample may be carry-over from other donors' samples. V gene TRBV7-2 combines with J gene TRBJ2-7; possible D gene TRBD2, 6 bases. The sequenced sample was tumor-adjacent breast tissue. The CDR3 nucleotides read TGTGCCAGCAGCTTAGTGGGAGGTAACGAGCAGTACTTC. Its protein product is CASSLVGGNEQYF. Looking up the rest from reference TRBV7-2 and TRBJ2-7 gives the full variable domain: GAGVSQSPSNKVTEKGKDVELRCDPISGHTALYWYRQSLGQGLEFLIYFQGNSAPDKSGLPSDRFSAERTGGSVSTLTIQRTQQEDSAVYLCASSLVGGNEQYFGPGTRLTVT.